These T cell receptor beta chains were read from a single sample in a study of OX40 agonist ivuxolimab in advanced cancers. The protocol was immunoSEQ multiplex PCR, while the TCRdb copy is restricted to in-frame clones and leaves out a portion. Here the sample spans 70,000 to 85,000 clones, roughly 84% being singletons. The material was CD4+ or CD8+ T cells sorted from blood, obtained in a trial of the OX40 agonist ivuxolimab. These receptors came from an adult with an advanced solid tumor such as melanoma, head and neck, liver or kidney cancer. Each CDR3 is given with its conserved first and last residue. Each record gives: V gene, J gene, CDR3 protein.

TRBV5-4	TRBJ1-3	CASSEGGGSSGNTIYF
TRBV5-4	TRBJ2-5	CASSLVGHRETQYF
TRBV27	TRBJ2-2	CASSGAGELFF
TRBV7-3	TRBJ2-1	CASSLGTGVNEQFF
TRBV7-2	TRBJ2-1	CASSSPGNEQFF
TRBV18	TRBJ2-7	CASSPAGTGGPYEQYF
TRBV27	TRBJ1-5	CASSSRLAAERDQPQHF
TRBV10-3	TRBJ2-1	CAISVGGYNEQFF
TRBV14	TRBJ2-5	CASSQDFRGRETQYF
TRBV7-6	TRBJ2-7	CASSLGQGDEQYF